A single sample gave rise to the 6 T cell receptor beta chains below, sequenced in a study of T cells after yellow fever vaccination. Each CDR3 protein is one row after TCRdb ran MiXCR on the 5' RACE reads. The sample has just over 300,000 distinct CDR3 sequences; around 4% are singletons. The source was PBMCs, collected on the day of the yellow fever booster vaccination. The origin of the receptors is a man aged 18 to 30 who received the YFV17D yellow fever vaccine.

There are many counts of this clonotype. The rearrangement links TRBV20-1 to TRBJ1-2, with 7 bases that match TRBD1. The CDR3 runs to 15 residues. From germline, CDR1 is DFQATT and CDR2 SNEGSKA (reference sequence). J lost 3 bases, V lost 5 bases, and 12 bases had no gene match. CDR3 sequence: CSAGAGGGFDYGYTF. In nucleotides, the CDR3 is TGCAGTGCTGGCGCAGGGGGAGGATTCGACTATGGCTACACCTTC.

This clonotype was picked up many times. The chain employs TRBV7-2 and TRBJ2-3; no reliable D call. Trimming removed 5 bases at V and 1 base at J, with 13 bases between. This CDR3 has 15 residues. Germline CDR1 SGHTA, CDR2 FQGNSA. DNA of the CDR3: TGTGCCAGCAGCCCCCAGGCGCGTCGCACAGATACGCAGTATTTT. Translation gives CASSPQARRTDTQYF.

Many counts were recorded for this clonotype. The CDR3 DNA is TGCGCCAGCAGCTTTGTCTTAGGGTCCGTTGAGCAGTTCTTC. Amino acids: CASSFVLGSVEQFF. The chain links TRBV5-1 to TRBJ2-1; the D is unclear. The length of the CDR3 is 14 residues. Trimming took off 2 bases at V and 9 bases at J, with 15 bases between the two ends. In germline, CDR1 is SGHRS, CDR2 YFSETQ.

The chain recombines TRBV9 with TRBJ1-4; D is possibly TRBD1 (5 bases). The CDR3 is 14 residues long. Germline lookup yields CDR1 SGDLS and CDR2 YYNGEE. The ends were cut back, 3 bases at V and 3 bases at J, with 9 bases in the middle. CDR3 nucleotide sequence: TGTGCCAGCAGCGAGGGGTTCCCTAATGAAAAACTGTTTTTT. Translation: CASSEGFPNEKLFF.

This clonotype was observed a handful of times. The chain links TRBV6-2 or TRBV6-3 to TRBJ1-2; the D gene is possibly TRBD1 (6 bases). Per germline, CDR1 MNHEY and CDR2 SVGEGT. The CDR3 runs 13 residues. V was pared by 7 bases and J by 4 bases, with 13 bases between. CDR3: CASKGTLFYGYTF. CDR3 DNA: TGTGCCAGCAAGGGGACATTGTTCTATGGCTACACCTTC.

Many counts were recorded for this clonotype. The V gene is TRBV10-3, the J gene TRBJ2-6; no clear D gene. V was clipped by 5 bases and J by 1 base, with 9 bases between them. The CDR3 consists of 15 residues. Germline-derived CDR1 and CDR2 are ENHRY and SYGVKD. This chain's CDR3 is CAISKENSGANVLTF. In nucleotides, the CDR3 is TGTGCCATCAGTAAGGAGAATTCTGGGGCCAACGTCCTGACTTTC.